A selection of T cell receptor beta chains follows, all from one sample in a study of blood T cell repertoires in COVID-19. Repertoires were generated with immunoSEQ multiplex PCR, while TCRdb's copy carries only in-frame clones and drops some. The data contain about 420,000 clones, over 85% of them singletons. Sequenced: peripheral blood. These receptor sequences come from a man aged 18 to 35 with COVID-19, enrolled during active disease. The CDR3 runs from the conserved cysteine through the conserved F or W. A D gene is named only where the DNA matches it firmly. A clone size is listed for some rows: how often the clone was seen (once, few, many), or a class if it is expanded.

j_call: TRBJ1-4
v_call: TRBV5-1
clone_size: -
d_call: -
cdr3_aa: CASSLQGSNPEKLFF
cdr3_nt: TGCGCCAGCAGCCTCCAGGGTTCCAATCCCGAAAAACTGTTTTTT

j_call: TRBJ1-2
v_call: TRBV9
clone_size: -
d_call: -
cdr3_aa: CASSVGAGVGYGYTF
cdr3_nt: TGTGCCAGCAGCGTAGGAGCAGGGGTCGGCTATGGCTACACCTTC

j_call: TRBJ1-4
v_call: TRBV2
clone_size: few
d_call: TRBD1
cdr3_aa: CASSGVDRGQLNEKLFF
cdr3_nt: TGTGCCAGCAGTGGCGTAGACAGGGGGCAATTGAATGAAAAACTGTTTTTT

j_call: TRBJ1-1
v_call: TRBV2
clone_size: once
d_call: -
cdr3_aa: CASSSRYSAFF
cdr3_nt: TGTGCCAGCAGTTCCAGGTACTCGGCTTTCTTT

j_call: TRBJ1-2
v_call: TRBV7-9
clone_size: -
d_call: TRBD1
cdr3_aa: CASSPPDRGRLGYTF
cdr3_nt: TGTGCCAGCAGCCCCCCGGACAGGGGAAGGCTTGGCTACACCTTC

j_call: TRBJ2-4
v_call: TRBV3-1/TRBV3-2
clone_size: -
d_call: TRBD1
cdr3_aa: CASSHRDRYIQYF
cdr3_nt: TGTGCCAGCAGCCACCGGGACAGGTACATTCAGTACTTC

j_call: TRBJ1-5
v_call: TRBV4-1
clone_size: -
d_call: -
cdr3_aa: CASSQDPYGGDQPQHF
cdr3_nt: TGCGCCAGCAGCCAAGATCCTTACGGGGGAGATCAGCCCCAGCATTTT

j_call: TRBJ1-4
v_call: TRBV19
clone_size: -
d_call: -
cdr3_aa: CASSIPVTNEKLFF
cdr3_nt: TGTGCCAGTAGTATTCCTGTAACTAATGAAAAACTGTTTTTT

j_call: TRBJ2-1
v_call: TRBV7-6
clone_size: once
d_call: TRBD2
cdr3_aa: CASSLNAGAYNEQFF
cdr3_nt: TGTGCCAGCAGCTTAAATGCGGGGGCCTACAATGAGCAGTTCTTC

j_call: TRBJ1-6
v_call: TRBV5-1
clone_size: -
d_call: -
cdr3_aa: CASSPGGNSPLHF
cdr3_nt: TGCGCCAGCTCCCCTGGAGGCAATTCACCCCTCCACTTT

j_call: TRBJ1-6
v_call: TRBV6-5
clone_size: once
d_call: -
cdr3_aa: CASRRPGNGNSPLHF
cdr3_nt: TGTGCCAGCAGACGCCCGGGAAACGGCAATTCACCCCTCCACTTT

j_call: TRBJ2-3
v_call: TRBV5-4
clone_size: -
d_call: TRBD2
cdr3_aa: CASSPGGALADTQYF
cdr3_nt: TGTGCCAGCAGCCCCGGGGGGGCTTTAGCAGATACGCAGTATTTT

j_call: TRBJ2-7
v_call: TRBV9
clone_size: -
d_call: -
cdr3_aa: CASSPQGTSYEQYF
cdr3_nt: TGTGCCAGCAGCCCACAGGGGACTAGCTACGAGCAGTACTTC

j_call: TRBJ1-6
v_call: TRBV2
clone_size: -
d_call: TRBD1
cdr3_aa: CASRQGLMSSYNSPLHF
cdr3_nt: TGTGCCAGCAGACAGGGGCTGATGAGCTCCTATAATTCACCCCTCCACTTT

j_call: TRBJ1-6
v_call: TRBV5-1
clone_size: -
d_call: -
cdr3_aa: CASTETGFGSPLHF
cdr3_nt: TGCGCCAGCACCGAGACAGGTTTTGGTTCACCCCTCCACTTT

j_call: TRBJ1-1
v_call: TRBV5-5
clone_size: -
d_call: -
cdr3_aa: CASSLTGWNAEAFF
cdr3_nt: TGTGCCAGCAGCTTGACAGGGTGGAACGCTGAAGCTTTCTTT

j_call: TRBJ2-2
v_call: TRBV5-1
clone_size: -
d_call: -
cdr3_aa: CASSLTRNTGELFF
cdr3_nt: TGCGCCAGCAGCTTAACACGTAACACCGGGGAGCTGTTTTTT

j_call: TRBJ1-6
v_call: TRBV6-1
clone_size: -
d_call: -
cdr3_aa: CASSDVSPYNSPLHF
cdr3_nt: TGTGCCAGCAGTGATGTTAGCCCCTATAATTCACCCCTCCACTTT

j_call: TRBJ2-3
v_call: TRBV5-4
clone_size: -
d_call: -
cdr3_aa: CASTQSSSTDTQYF
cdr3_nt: TGTGCCAGCACACAGAGTTCTAGCACAGATACGCAGTATTTT

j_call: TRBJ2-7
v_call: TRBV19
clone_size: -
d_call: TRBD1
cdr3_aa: CASNPMGQVGEQYF
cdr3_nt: TGTGCCAGTAACCCGATGGGACAGGTAGGCGAGCAGTACTTC

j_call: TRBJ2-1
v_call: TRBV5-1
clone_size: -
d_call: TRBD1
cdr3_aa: CASSPRDSIYNEQFF
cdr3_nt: TGCGCCAGCAGCCCCCGGGACAGCATCTACAATGAGCAGTTCTTC

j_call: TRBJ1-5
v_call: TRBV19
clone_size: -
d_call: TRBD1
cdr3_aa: CASTPNPGQGVHQPQHF
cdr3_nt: TGTGCCAGTACCCCAAATCCGGGACAGGGGGTGCATCAGCCCCAGCATTTT

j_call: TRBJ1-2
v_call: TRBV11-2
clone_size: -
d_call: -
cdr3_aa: CASSGRDREPSYGYTF
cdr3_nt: TGTGCCAGCAGCGGTAGGGACCGGGAGCCGTCCTATGGCTACACCTTC

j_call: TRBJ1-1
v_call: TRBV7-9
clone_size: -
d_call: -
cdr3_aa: CASSLTGVRKAFF
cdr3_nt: TGTGCCAGCAGCTTAACCGGGGTCCGGAAAGCTTTCTTT

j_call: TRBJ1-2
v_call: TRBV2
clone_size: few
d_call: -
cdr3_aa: CASSESWAHYYGYTF
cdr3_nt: TGTGCCAGCAGTGAATCATGGGCTCATTACTATGGCTACACCTTC

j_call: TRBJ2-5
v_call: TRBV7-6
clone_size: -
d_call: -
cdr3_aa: CASSGYSGRGETQYF
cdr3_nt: TGTGCCAGCAGCGGTTACAGCGGGCGGGGAGAGACCCAGTACTTC